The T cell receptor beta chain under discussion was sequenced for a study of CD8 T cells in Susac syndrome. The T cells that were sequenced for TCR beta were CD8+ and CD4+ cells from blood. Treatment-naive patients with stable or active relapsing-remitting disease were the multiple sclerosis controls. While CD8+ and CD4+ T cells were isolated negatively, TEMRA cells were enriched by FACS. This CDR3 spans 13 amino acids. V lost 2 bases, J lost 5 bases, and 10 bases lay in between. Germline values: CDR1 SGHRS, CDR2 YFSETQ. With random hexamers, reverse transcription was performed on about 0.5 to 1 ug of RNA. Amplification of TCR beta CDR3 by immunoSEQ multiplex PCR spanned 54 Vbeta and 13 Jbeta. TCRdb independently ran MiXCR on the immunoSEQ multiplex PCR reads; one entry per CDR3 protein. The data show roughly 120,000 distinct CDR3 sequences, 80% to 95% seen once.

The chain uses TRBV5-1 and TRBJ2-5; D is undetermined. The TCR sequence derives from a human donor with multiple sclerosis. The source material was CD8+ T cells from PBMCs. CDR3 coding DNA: TGCGCCAGCAGCTTCGATCTCCAGGAGACCCAGTACTTC. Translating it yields CASSFDLQETQYF.